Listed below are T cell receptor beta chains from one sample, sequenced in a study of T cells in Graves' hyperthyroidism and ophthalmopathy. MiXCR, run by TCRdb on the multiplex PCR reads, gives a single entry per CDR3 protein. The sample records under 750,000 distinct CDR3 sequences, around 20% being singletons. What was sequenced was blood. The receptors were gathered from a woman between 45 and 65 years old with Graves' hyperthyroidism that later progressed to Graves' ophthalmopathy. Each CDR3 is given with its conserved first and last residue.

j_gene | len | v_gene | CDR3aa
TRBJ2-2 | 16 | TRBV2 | CASSPGTTVSFGELFF
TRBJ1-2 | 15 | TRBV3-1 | CASSQGTGKIYGYTF
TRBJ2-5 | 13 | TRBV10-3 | CAISERTQETQYF
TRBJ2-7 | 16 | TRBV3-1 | CASSQGLAGGAYEQCF
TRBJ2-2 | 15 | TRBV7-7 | CASSPRNLNTGELFF
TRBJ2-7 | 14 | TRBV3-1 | CASSIGTRVDEQYF
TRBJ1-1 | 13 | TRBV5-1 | CASSLQGDLKAFF
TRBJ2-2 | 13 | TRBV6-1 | CASGAENTGELFF
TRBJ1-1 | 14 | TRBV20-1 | CSAREPLLNTEAFF
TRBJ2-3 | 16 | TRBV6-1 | CASSENRGGFPDTQYF
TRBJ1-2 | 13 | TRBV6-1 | CASSVDIFYGYTF
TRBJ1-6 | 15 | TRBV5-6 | CASTPGRVWNSPLHF
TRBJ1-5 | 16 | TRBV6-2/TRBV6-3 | CASSYTRDTINQPQHF
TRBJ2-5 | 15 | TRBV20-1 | CSAQGEDRGHETQYF
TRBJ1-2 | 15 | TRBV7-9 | CASRQLAEHYYGYTF
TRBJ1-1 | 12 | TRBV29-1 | CSVEVSRAQAFF
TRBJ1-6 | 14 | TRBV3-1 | CASTLGQANSPLHF
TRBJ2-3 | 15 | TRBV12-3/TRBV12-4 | CASSFAGGFADTQYF
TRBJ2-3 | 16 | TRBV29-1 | CSVEVWARGSTDTQYF
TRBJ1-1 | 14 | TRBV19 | CASSDREMNTEAFF
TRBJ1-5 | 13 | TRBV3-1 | CASSHNSNQPQHF
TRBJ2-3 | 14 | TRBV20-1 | CSARGTSGGGTQYF
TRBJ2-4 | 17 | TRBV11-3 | CASSLDPTGLAKNIQYF
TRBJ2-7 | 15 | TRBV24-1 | CATSDRTGRRGEQYF
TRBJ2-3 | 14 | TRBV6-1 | CAINGPSRTDTQYF
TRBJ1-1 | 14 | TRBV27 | CASSSRDSPDTAFF
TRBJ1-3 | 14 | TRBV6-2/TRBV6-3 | CASTRKGSGNTIYF
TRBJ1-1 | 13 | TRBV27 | CASSLGPGVGAFF
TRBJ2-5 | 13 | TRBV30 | CAWSVQGQETQYF
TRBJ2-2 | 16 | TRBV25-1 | CASSEFGSANTGELFF
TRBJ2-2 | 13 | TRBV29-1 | CSVEDSNTGELFF
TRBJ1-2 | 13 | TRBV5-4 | CASSLAGQEGYTF
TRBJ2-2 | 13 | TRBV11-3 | CASSLTRTGELFF
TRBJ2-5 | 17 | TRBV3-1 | CASSQASAGQGVETQYF
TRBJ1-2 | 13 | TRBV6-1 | CATGGRVEYGYTF
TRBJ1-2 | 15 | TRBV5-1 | CASSTGDRRNYGYTF
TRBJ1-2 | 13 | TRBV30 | CAWSKTGGDGYTF
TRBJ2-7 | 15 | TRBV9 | CASSVGAAISYEQYF
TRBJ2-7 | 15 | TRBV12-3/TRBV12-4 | CASSNLLAGAGEQYF
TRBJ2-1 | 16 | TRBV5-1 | CASSPGAGITYNEQFF
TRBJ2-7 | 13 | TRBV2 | CASSESPVHEQYF
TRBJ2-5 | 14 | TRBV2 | CASSPLAGEETQYF
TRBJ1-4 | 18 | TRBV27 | CASSFGQGARGSYEKLFF
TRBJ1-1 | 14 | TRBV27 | CASSSGWDGTEAFF